This T cell receptor (beta chain) came from a study of T cell changes during pregnancy in multiple sclerosis. Libraries were prepared by immunoSEQ multiplex PCR; TCRdb keeps only in-frame clonotypes and omits some of them. The table includes some 64,000 clones, approximately 90% detected once. This clone was observed a few times. Looked up from germline, CDR1 is MGHRA and CDR2 is YSYEKL. Trimming took 5 bases from V and 6 from J, leaving 10 bases between them. The CDR3 length is 12 residues. The TCR was taken from a female donor in good health, enrolled as a control in a pregnancy study. The material was peripheral blood, obtained in the first trimester of pregnancy. The V and J genes are TRBV4-1 and TRBJ1-1; perhaps TRBD1 as D (5 bases). The chain's CDR3 is CASSIGGSEAFF. The CDR3 DNA is TGCGCCAGCAGCATCGGGGGGTCTGAAGCTTTCTTT.